The TCR beta chain under discussion was sequenced for a study of T-cell reconstitution after alpha-beta-depleted transplantation in children. During its preparation, the TCRbeta library received unique molecular identifiers. TCRdb independently ran MiXCR on the PCR reads; one entry per CDR3 protein. The profile covers fewer than 700,000 distinct CDR3 sequences, with approximately 13% appearing a single time and about 2.2% taken by the ten largest. Deletions cut 2 bases from V and 4 bases from J, with 20 bases between. Germline-derived CDR1 and CDR2 are SGHDT and YYEEEE. This CDR3 comprises 17 residues. This clonotype was picked up a small number of times.

Sequencing was performed on PBMCs, mostly from graft donor cells, taken 360 days after TCRalphabeta/CD19-depleted stem cell transplant. The V gene is TRBV5-6, the J gene TRBJ2-3; the D is unclear. This receptor was taken from a male patient aged 10 to 17 who had a stem cell transplant for acute myeloid leukemia, so the T cells may come from the graft donor. The CDR3, as DNA: TGTGCCAGCAGCTTAACACCCCCTATTGGCATCGCAGATACGCAGTATTTT. Translation gives CASSLTPPIGIADTQYF.